Below, 12 T cell receptor beta chains from the same sample are listed, as sequenced in a study of cytomegalovirus exposure and HLA in healthy donors. Researchers ran the PCR with 60 Vbeta and 13 Jbeta primers. Clones were read by immunoSEQ multiplex PCR, and TCRdb kept only the in-frame ones, dropping some. The sample lists roughly 170,000 clones; approximately 71% were seen once. The sample comprised PBMCs. All receptors derive from a girl under 18 in good health and CMV-seronegative.

The V call is TRBV5-4, the J call TRBJ2-2, with 7 bases that match TRBD1. V lost 9 bases and J lost 1; bases outside the gene matches: 6. The CDR3 is made up of 14 amino acids. CDR1 is SGHNT, CDR2 YYREEE, per germline (reference sequence). In DNA form, the CDR3 reads TGTGCCACCACTGACAGGGTGAACACCGGGGAGCTGTTTTTT. This codes for CATTDRVNTGELFF.

V usage is TRBV19 and J usage is TRBJ1-1; the D gene is possibly TRBD1 (6 bases). V gave up 9 bases and J gave up 4 bases, with 21 bases separating them. The CDR3 length is 15 residues. CDR1 LNHDA and CDR2 SQIVND come from the germline V gene (reference sequence). Here the CDR3 reads CASQGRVRVSTEAFF. The CDR3 coding sequence is TGTGCCAGCCAGGGGAGGGTGAGGGTGAGCACTGAAGCTTTCTTT.

V is TRBV7-8 and J is TRBJ2-4; TRBD1 is a possible D gene (6 bases). With 0 bases removed from V and 15 bases from J, the gap between germline ends came to 12 bases. Germline CDR1 and CDR2: SGHVS and FQNEAQ. CDR3 length: 12 residues. The DNA for the CDR3 is TGTGCCAGCAGCTTAGCGGACAGTTTGCCGTACTTC. Protein: CASSLADSLPYF.

The V call is TRBV28, the J call TRBJ2-3; D gene uncertain. CDR1 is MDHEN and CDR2 is SYDVKM in the germline V gene. The CDR3 spans 12 residues. V shed 5 bases and J shed 3 bases, with 6 bases lying between them. CDR3 in DNA: TGTGCCAGCAGTCTATTAACAGATACGCAGTATTTT. Translation: CASSLLTDTQYF. Full variable domain (rest looked up from reference TRBV28 and TRBJ2-3): DVKVTQSSRYLVKRTGEKVFLECVQDMDHENMFWYRQDPGLGLRLIYFSYDVKMKEKGDIPEGYSVSREKKERFSLILESASTNQTSMYLCASSLLTDTQYFGPGTRLTVL.

The chain has TRBV13 and TRBJ2-1, with 12 nucleotides matching TRBD2. The CDR3 loop spans 17 amino acids. Germline CDR1 PRHDT, CDR2 FYEKMQ (reference sequence). J lost 0 bases, V lost 4 bases, and 4 bases had no gene match. CDR3 sequence reads: CASSSRTSGVSYNEQFF. The CDR3 nucleotides read TGTGCCAGCAGCTCCCGGACTAGCGGGGTCTCCTACAATGAGCAGTTCTTC.

The chain carries TRBV6-1 and TRBJ1-1, with D possibly matching TRBD1 (6 bases). The CDR3 has 13 residues. The V end lost 5 bases, the J end lost 4 bases, and 11 bases lay between the germline ends. Germline loops: CDR1 MNHNS, CDR2 SASEGT. CDR3 sequence: CASSTGFSTEAFF. The CDR3 DNA is TGTGCCAGCAGTACAGGGTTTAGCACTGAAGCTTTCTTT.

The chain joins TRBV9 to TRBJ1-1; 7 bases align to TRBD1. Trimming took 3 bases from V and 5 from J; bases not matched to a gene: 10. Germline CDR1 SGDLS, CDR2 YYNGEE. This CDR3 spans 15 amino acids. The CDR3 spells CASSASEGARTEAFF. The DNA for the CDR3 is TGTGCCAGCAGCGCCTCCGAGGGGGCGCGTACTGAAGCTTTCTTT.

This clone turned up a few times. V and J are TRBV5-6 and TRBJ2-2; D is uncertain. The V gene's germline CDR1 is SGHDT and CDR2 YYEEEE. This CDR3 contains 14 residues. The V end lost 4 bases, the J end lost 4 bases, and 11 bases lay between the germline ends. The CDR3 region has the DNA TGTGCCAGCAGCCAACGCAGGATCACCGGGGAGCTGTTTTTT. As protein: CASSQRRITGELFF.

This rearrangement joins TRBV7-9 to TRBJ1-5; 9 bases line up with TRBD1. CDR1 is SEHNR and CDR2 is FQNEAQ in the germline V gene (reference sequence). The CDR3 runs to 16 residues. Unmatched junction bases numbered 7, after V lost 0 bases and J lost 7 bases. DNA of the CDR3: TGTGCCAGCAGCTTAGCAGGGACAGGGTCCGAACAGCCCCAGCATTTT. Translated, it gives CASSLAGTGSEQPQHF.

This chain connects TRBV4-1 to TRBJ2-6; D is perhaps TRBD2 (6 bases). CDR1 is MGHRA, CDR2 YSYEKL, per germline. The length of the CDR3 is 18 residues. V was shortened by 4 bases and J by 0 bases, with 16 bases between the two germline ends. The CDR3 coding sequence is TGCGCCAGCAGCCCCCCCGGGGGAGAGTCCTCTGGGGCCAACGTCCTGACTTTC. Translation: CASSPPGGESSGANVLTF.

This clone has just one count. The chain joins TRBV4-1 to TRBJ2-1; 7 positions agree with TRBD1. From germline, CDR1 is MGHRA and CDR2 YSYEKL. The length of the CDR3 is 16 residues. J lost 6 bases, V lost 4 bases, and 12 bases had no gene match. The CDR3 is CASSPTGVVRANEQFF. In DNA, the CDR3 is TGCGCCAGCAGCCCAACAGGGGTCGTAAGGGCCAATGAGCAGTTCTTC.

The genes are TRBV11-2 and TRBJ2-7; 13 bases align to TRBD2. The CDR3 is 15 amino acids. The trim removed 4 bases at V and 3 bases at J, leaving 3 bases unmatched. Germline lookup yields CDR1 SGHAT and CDR2 FQNNGV. The CDR3 reads CASSWRTSGGYEQYF. The CDR3 region has the DNA TGTGCCAGCAGCTGGCGGACTAGCGGGGGCTACGAGCAGTACTTC.